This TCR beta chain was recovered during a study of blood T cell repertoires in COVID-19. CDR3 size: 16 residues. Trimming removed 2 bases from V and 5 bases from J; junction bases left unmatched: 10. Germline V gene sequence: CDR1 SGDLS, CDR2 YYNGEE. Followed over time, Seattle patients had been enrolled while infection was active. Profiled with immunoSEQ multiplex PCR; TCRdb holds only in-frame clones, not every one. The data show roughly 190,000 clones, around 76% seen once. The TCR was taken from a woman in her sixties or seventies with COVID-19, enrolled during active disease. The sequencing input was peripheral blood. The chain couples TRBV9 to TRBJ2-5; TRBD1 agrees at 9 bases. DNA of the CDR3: TGTGCCAGCAGCGTGTCCGGGACAGGGTTTGGGGAGACCCAGTACTTC. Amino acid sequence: CASSVSGTGFGETQYF.